A selection of T cell receptor beta chains follows, all from one sample in a study of identical twins. TCRdb re-derived calls from the 5' RACE reads in MiXCR, one entry per CDR3 protein. The repertoire holds roughly 500,000 distinct CDR3 sequences, with roughly a fifth as singletons. The data also belong to a second study, concerning T cells expressing NK-cell markers.

Sequencing was carried out using CD4+ T cells sorted from blood. Receptors originate from a woman aged 18-29 years in good health. The CDR3 runs from the conserved cysteine through the conserved F or W. Fields, in order: J gene, clone size, D gene, V gene, CDR3 protein, CDR3 DNA. The D gene is left open where the match is weak. Not every row has a clone size; where given, it reads once, few, many or a size class.

j_call: TRBJ2-3
clone_size: many
d_call: -
v_call: TRBV29-1
cdr3_aa: CSVETGPSTDTQYF
cdr3_nt: TGCAGCGTTGAGACGGGACCTAGCACAGATACGCAGTATTTT

j_call: TRBJ2-1
clone_size: -
d_call: TRBD2
v_call: TRBV6-4
cdr3_aa: CAEAPGLAGGPLYNEQFF
cdr3_nt: TGTGCCGAGGCCCCGGGACTAGCGGGAGGGCCCTTATACAATGAGCAGTTCTTC

j_call: TRBJ2-1
clone_size: -
d_call: -
v_call: TRBV20-1
cdr3_aa: CSARPPGIAADEQFF
cdr3_nt: TGCAGTGCTAGACCGCCCGGTATAGCGGCGGATGAGCAGTTCTTC

j_call: TRBJ1-3
clone_size: -
d_call: TRBD1
v_call: TRBV30
cdr3_aa: CAGDRVSGNTIYF
cdr3_nt: TGTGCCGGCGACAGGGTCTCGGGAAACACCATATATTTT

j_call: TRBJ2-3
clone_size: -
d_call: -
v_call: TRBV2
cdr3_aa: CASKAGSSTDTQYF
cdr3_nt: TGTGCCAGCAAGGCGGGGTCTAGCACAGATACGCAGTATTTT

j_call: TRBJ1-4
clone_size: few
d_call: -
v_call: TRBV7-2
cdr3_aa: CASSWETANEKLFF
cdr3_nt: TGTGCCAGCAGCTGGGAGACAGCTAATGAAAAACTGTTTTTT

j_call: TRBJ2-1
clone_size: many
d_call: -
v_call: TRBV12-3/TRBV12-4
cdr3_aa: CASMVTGRLSVAQFF
cdr3_nt: TGTGCCAGCATGGTCACAGGGCGGTTGAGTGTTGCGCAGTTCTTC

j_call: TRBJ2-7
clone_size: few
d_call: -
v_call: TRBV12-3/TRBV12-4
cdr3_aa: CASSLLGPAYEQYF
cdr3_nt: TGTGCCAGCAGTCTTCTGGGACCTGCCTACGAGCAGTACTTC

j_call: TRBJ2-1
clone_size: -
d_call: -
v_call: TRBV7-2
cdr3_aa: CASRPFNSYNEQFF
cdr3_nt: TGTGCCAGCAGACCTTTCAATTCCTACAATGAGCAGTTCTTC

j_call: TRBJ2-5
clone_size: -
d_call: TRBD1
v_call: TRBV29-1
cdr3_aa: CSVFRGQGAMETQYF
cdr3_nt: TGCAGCGTTTTTAGAGGACAGGGGGCAATGGAGACCCAGTACTTC

j_call: TRBJ2-7
clone_size: -
d_call: -
v_call: TRBV11-1
cdr3_aa: CASSFSDHSYEQYF
cdr3_nt: TGTGCCAGCAGCTTCTCGGACCACTCCTACGAGCAGTACTTC

j_call: TRBJ1-2
clone_size: -
d_call: TRBD1
v_call: TRBV25-1
cdr3_aa: CASSAAGTGGAYGYTF
cdr3_nt: TGTGCCAGCAGTGCCGCCGGGACAGGGGGCGCCTATGGCTACACCTTC

j_call: TRBJ2-3
clone_size: -
d_call: TRBD1
v_call: TRBV24-1
cdr3_aa: CATSDPGQGGDTQYF
cdr3_nt: TGTGCCACCAGTGACCCGGGACAGGGAGGGGATACGCAGTATTTT

j_call: TRBJ2-7
clone_size: many
d_call: -
v_call: TRBV2
cdr3_aa: CASRIYRDSEQYF
cdr3_nt: TGTGCCAGCAGAATCTACAGGGATTCCGAGCAGTACTTC

j_call: TRBJ2-7
clone_size: many
d_call: -
v_call: TRBV7-2
cdr3_aa: CASSLQKGYEQYF
cdr3_nt: TGTGCCAGCAGCTTACAAAAAGGATACGAGCAGTACTTC

j_call: TRBJ1-5
clone_size: -
d_call: -
v_call: TRBV6-1
cdr3_aa: CASGPLGNQPQHF
cdr3_nt: TGTGCCAGCGGACCTTTGGGCAATCAGCCCCAGCATTTT

j_call: TRBJ1-4
clone_size: -
d_call: TRBD1
v_call: TRBV29-1
cdr3_aa: CSVGGQGAPRHF
cdr3_nt: TGCAGCGTGGGGGGACAGGGGGCTCCCCGGCATTTT

j_call: TRBJ1-3
clone_size: few
d_call: -
v_call: TRBV20-1
cdr3_aa: CSAPPQGPGNTIYF
cdr3_nt: TGCAGTGCCCCACCGCAGGGTCCGGGAAACACCATATATTTT

j_call: TRBJ2-3
clone_size: -
d_call: TRBD2
v_call: TRBV6-1
cdr3_aa: CASSDTSGVKTQYF
cdr3_nt: TGTGCCAGCAGCGACACTAGCGGGGTTAAAACGCAGTATTTT